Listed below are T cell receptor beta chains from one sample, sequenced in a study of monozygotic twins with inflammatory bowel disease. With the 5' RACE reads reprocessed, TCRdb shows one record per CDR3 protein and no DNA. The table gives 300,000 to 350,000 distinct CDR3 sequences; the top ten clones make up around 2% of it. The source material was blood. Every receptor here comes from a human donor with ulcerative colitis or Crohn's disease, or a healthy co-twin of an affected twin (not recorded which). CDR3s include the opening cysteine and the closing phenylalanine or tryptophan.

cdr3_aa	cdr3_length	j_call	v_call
CSARDRETVNTGELFF	16	TRBJ2-2	TRBV20-1
CSAGVRQETQYF	12	TRBJ2-5	TRBV20-1
CASSPREAYEQYF	13	TRBJ2-7	TRBV6-5
CARIAPTKASGSHTGELFF	19	TRBJ2-2	TRBV4-1
CAISATGTGTSSTDTQYF	18	TRBJ2-3	TRBV10-3
CASSASPGPTYEQYF	15	TRBJ2-7	TRBV9
CASAGPPNYGYTF	13	TRBJ1-2	TRBV19
CASRADPNTEAFF	13	TRBJ1-1	TRBV7-2
CASSLYDTQYF	11	TRBJ2-3	TRBV5-1
CAWSVQAPYYGYTF	14	TRBJ1-2	TRBV30
CASSLQVNEQFF	12	TRBJ2-1	TRBV6-6
CASSLVSREYGYTF	14	TRBJ1-2	TRBV12-3/TRBV12-4
CASSRGTGTGRHEQYF	16	TRBJ2-7	TRBV5-6
CASMDRGHDTDTQYF	15	TRBJ2-3	TRBV27
CASSSRPGETGELFF	15	TRBJ2-2	TRBV5-1
CASSWGTQETQYF	13	TRBJ2-5	TRBV5-1
CASNYLAVSSYEQYF	15	TRBJ2-7	TRBV2
CASSQDSGSHTQYF	14	TRBJ2-3	TRBV14
CASSPNLKRDYGYTF	15	TRBJ1-2	TRBV7-9
CASSSGQPNTEAFF	14	TRBJ1-1	TRBV5-1
CASSTGTTATNEKLFF	16	TRBJ1-4	TRBV12-3/TRBV12-4
CASSLGASTGGRNEQYF	17	TRBJ2-7	TRBV5-1
CSASGVASGTDTQYF	15	TRBJ2-3	TRBV20-1
CASRVGQGRFNEQYF	15	TRBJ2-7	TRBV28
CASSHLASYEQYF	13	TRBJ2-7	TRBV4-1
CASSFLPGPVSSEQYF	16	TRBJ2-7	TRBV7-2
CAISESSGSQIYGYTF	16	TRBJ1-2	TRBV10-3
CASSKQTGVPNQPQHF	16	TRBJ1-5	TRBV7-2
CAISDGQANSEAFF	14	TRBJ1-1	TRBV10-3
CASSFSGTDTQYF	13	TRBJ2-3	TRBV7-9
CASSLTHGGWIDEQYF	16	TRBJ2-7	TRBV7-2
CASSLGGGTHGYTF	14	TRBJ1-2	TRBV3-1
CASSPGHGGTYGYTF	15	TRBJ1-2	TRBV5-1
CASGLGRGRNPWGGNTIYF	19	TRBJ1-3	TRBV12-3/TRBV12-4
CASISGSSYNEQFF	14	TRBJ2-1	TRBV7-8
CASSLWDGYNSPLHF	15	TRBJ1-6	TRBV12-3/TRBV12-4
CASSLDIWSGSLPEEPQHF	19	TRBJ1-5	TRBV7-8
CASSSPWAYTQYF	13	TRBJ2-3	TRBV12-3/TRBV12-4
CASSMGAGFTDTQYF	15	TRBJ2-3	TRBV19
CASSLRAADTEAFF	14	TRBJ1-1	TRBV12-5
CASSLVSSSGNTIYF	15	TRBJ1-3	TRBV5-6
CASRRTDPQYF	11	TRBJ2-3	TRBV25-1
CASSQEMVSYEQYF	14	TRBJ2-7	TRBV4-3
CASSPANSPLHF	12	TRBJ1-6	TRBV12-3/TRBV12-4
CASTLAGGYEQYF	13	TRBJ2-7	TRBV7-2
CASSLGGGRDYGYTF	15	TRBJ1-2	TRBV5-1
CASSGLAGETQYF	13	TRBJ2-5	TRBV2
CAISDGAGELFF	12	TRBJ2-2	TRBV10-3
CASSLAGYQPQHF	13	TRBJ1-5	TRBV7-6
CASSLELQDTQYF	13	TRBJ2-3	TRBV5-1
CASSRGLAGVSHEQYF	16	TRBJ2-7	TRBV7-2
CASSPTGGSLNDQFF	15	TRBJ2-1	TRBV5-1
CASSPAGTGGSPLHF	15	TRBJ1-6	TRBV7-9
CASSQAVGLRTEPNYGYTF	19	TRBJ1-2	TRBV4-3
CASSPTDREIGYTF	14	TRBJ1-2	TRBV6-1
CASSKITDTQYF	12	TRBJ2-3	TRBV5-4
CSASIQGGNQPQHF	14	TRBJ1-5	TRBV20-1